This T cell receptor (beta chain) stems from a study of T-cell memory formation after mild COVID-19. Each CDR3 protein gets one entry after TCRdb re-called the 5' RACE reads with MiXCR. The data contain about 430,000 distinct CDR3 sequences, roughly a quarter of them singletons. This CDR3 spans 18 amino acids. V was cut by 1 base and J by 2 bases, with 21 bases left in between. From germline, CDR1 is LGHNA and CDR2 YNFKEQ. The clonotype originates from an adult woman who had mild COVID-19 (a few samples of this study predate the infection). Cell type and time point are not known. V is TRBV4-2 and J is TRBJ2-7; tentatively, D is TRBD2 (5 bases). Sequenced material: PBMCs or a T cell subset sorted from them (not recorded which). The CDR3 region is CASSQAPVARYLAYEQYF. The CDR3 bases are TGTGCCAGCAGCCAAGCTCCGGTAGCGCGGTATCTCGCCTACGAGCAGTACTTC.